This TCR beta chain stems from a study of blood T cell repertoires in COVID-19. Whole-study context: Collection of acute and convalescent COVID-19 samples took place in the United States, Italy and Spain.

V gave up 4 bases and J gave up 7 bases; unmatched junction bases: 13. Germline assignment: CDR1 SGHNT and CDR2 YYREEE (reference sequence). This CDR3 contains 17 residues. Per the original methods: Researchers report that nucleated cell counts were estimated from reference gene primer amplification. TCRdb keeps only in-frame clones here, not all; method: immunoSEQ multiplex PCR. That table supplies the V and J calls and clone size; D and trimming were determined from the DNA. Seen here are 20,000 to 25,000 clones, about 90% observed once, and the top ten hold 3.5% to 4.5%. This TCR was sampled from a human donor in a cohort sampled during active COVID-19. The V and J genes are TRBV5-4 and TRBJ2-1; TRBD2 matches 11 bases. Specimen: peripheral blood. CDR3 sequence reads: CASSPSSGRKVYNEQFF. CDR3 DNA sequence: TGTGCCAGCAGCCCCTCTAGCGGGAGGAAAGTATATAATGAGCAGTTCTTC.